This T cell receptor beta chain was identified in a study of shared clonotypes between healthy human individuals. Only in-frame clones appear in the TCRdb table, and some are missing; sequencing was by immunoSEQ multiplex PCR. Of about 1 million clones listed, 75% to 80% are singletons. Concerning this clone itself: What it binds is unknown. Other nucleotide sequences from this sample produce the same CDR3.

General study points: Generation probabilities of non-shared clonotypes were lower (relative to those shared by all four donors). In a few donors, around 4.5% of naive CD4 clonotypes appeared in common.

The authors divided CD4+ cells into CD45RA+ naive and CD45RA-negative memory subsets. Germline lookup yields CDR1 SGHRS and CDR2 YFSETQ. V was shortened by 1 base and J by 0 bases, with 8 bases between the two germline ends. The CDR3 is made up of 15 amino acids. The chain links TRBV5-1 to TRBJ1-3; D is perhaps TRBD1 (5 bases). This TCR derives from a man between 18 and 35 years old in good health. Some clones in this sample may be carry-over from other donors' samples. The sequencing input was memory CD4+ T cells from PBMCs. Indicated subset: CD45RA-negative fraction. In DNA form, the CDR3 reads TGCGCCAGCAGCTTGCAGGGCAGCTCTGGAAACACCATATATTTT. Translated, it gives CASSLQGSSGNTIYF.